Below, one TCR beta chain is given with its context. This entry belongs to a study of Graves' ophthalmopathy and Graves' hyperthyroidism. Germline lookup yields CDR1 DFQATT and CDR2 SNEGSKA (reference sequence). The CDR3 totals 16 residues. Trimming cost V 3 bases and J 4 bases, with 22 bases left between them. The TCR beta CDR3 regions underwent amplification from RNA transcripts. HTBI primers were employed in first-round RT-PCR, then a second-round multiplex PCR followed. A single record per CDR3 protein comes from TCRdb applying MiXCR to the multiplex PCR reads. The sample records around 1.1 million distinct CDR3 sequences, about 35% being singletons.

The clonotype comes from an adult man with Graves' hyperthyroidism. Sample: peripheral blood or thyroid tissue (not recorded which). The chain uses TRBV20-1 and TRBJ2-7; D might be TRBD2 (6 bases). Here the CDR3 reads CSARGGLGFRGYEQYF. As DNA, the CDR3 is TGCAGTGCTAGGGGAGGATTGGGGTTCCGGGGGTACGAGCAGTACTTC.